This T cell receptor (beta chain) comes out of a study of human T cells and chemical hapten exposure. Study summary: Patients, predominantly female, presented with alopecia areata, totalis or universalis.

This clonotype was found many times. The sample's time point: patch test 3, about 24 weeks after DPC sensitization. The treatment: therapeutic diphenylcyclopropenone sensitization with weekly scalp DPC. Prior to application of each patch test, blood was drawn. Alopecia patients, 18 to 70 years old and DPC-suitable, served as donors. Individual cDNA molecules received unique molecular identifiers in the library. In TCRdb, the RACE reads were re-called with MiXCR into one record per CDR3 protein. There are approximately 97,000 distinct CDR3 sequences in the sample; 25% to 35% occur only once, and 10% lies in the top ten. The sequenced sample was whole blood, obtained in connection with sensitization to the hapten diphenylcyclopropenone (DPC). This receptor was taken from a middle-aged man with alopecia areata. Some clones in this sample may be carry-over from other donors' samples.

The CDR3 bases are TGTGCCAGCAGGGTGAACCTCGGGCCCCTCCACTTT. Protein: CASRVNLGPLHF. The gene calls are TRBV12-3 or TRBV12-4 and TRBJ1-6; no clear D gene. The CDR3 has 12 amino acids. V gave up 6 bases and J gave up 13 bases, with 13 bases separating them.